The TCR beta chain described here comes from a study of T cells in Graves' hyperthyroidism and ophthalmopathy. Study observations and caveats: In blood, most of the thyroid clonotypes expanded above 0.001 were also present.

PBMCs were derived from 7.5 to 10 ml fresh peripheral blood. It was RNA transcripts that yielded the amplified TCR beta CDR3 regions. The TCR CDR3 was amplified in a first-round RT-PCR using the HTBI primer set. TCRdb reanalysed the multiplex PCR reads using MiXCR and keeps one entry per CDR3 protein. The data contain more than 450,000 distinct CDR3 sequences, about 20% of them singletons. This clonotype was seen only a few times. The antigen remains unidentified. The CDR3 is 14 amino acids. The V and J ends lost 1 base and 9 bases respectively, with 13 bases between them. This chain joins TRBV12-3 or TRBV12-4 and TRBJ1-5; D remains unclear. The sample comprised blood. The TCR comes from a man aged 40-50 years with Graves' ophthalmopathy. The CDR3 region is CASSLGPARPPQHF. CDR3 coding DNA: TGTGCCAGCAGTTTAGGTCCGGCCCGCCCGCCCCAGCATTTT.